A single sample is the source of the 20 T cell receptor beta chains below, sequenced in a study of graft-versus-host responses after intestinal transplantation. For these receptors, no antigen is known. Only in-frame clones appear in the TCRdb table, and some are missing; sequencing was by immunoSEQ multiplex PCR. The sample has some 85,000 clones; just under 95% are singletons. This material consisted of unstimulated CD8+ T cells sorted from spleen or lymph node cells, taken before transplant. These receptors all stem from a human donor who was the organ donor for an intestinal transplant.

The rearrangement uses TRBV2 and TRBJ2-4, with 8 bases aligning to TRBD2. J was trimmed by 2 bases and V by 7 bases; bases with no gene match: 4. CDR3 length: 14 amino acids. Per the germline V gene, CDR1 is SNHLY and CDR2 is FYNNEI. CDR3 sequence reads: CASTGGPTKNIQYF. CDR3 nucleotides: TGTGCCAGCACGGGGGGGCCGACCAAAAACATTCAGTACTTC.

The chain employs TRBV28 and TRBJ2-7; the D gene is possibly TRBD1 (5 bases). This CDR3 region has 14 residues. V dropped 6 bases and J dropped 2 bases, with 14 bases sitting between them. Germline CDR1 is MDHEN and CDR2 is SYDVKM. This CDR3 reads CASRVPGLPYEQYF. CDR3 bases: TGTGCCAGCAGAGTCCCAGGGCTACCCTACGAGCAGTACTTC.

This chain links TRBV27 with TRBJ1-6; D gene unclear. The CDR3 is 13 residues long. Germline-derived CDR1 and CDR2 are MNHEY and SMNVEV (reference sequence). The V gene lost 0 bases and the J gene lost 7 bases, with 4 bases spanning the gap. The CDR3 loop reads CASSLSLNSPLHF. DNA for the CDR3: TGTGCCAGCAGTTTATCCCTCAATTCACCCCTCCACTTT.

The chain links TRBV5-6 to TRBJ1-2, with D possibly matching TRBD1 (5 bases). The germline V and J ends were trimmed by 4 bases and 8 bases, with 15 bases remaining between them. The V gene's germline CDR1 is SGHDT and CDR2 YYEEEE. CDR3 length: 13 residues. CDR3 in amino acids: CASSADSVGGYTF. The CDR3 nucleotides read TGTGCCAGCAGCGCCGACAGCGTCGGCGGCTACACCTTC.

With regard to this clone: The same CDR3 also results from other DNA sequences found in this sample. This sequence joins TRBV7-3 and TRBJ2-5, with 7 bases identical to TRBD2. The CDR3 extends over 14 amino acids. V was pared by 0 bases and J by 2 bases, with 0 bases of the junction left unmatched. Germline loops: CDR1 SGHTA, CDR2 FQGTGA. Here the CDR3 DNA reads TGTGCCAGCAGCTTAACGGGGGGGCAAGAGACCCAGTACTTC. Protein sequence: CASSLTGGQETQYF.

The sample holds one count of this clone. The rearrangement uses TRBV10-3 and TRBJ2-1; 8 bases line up with TRBD2. Germline lookup yields CDR1 ENHRY and CDR2 SYGVKD. The CDR3 totals 13 residues. V lost 8 bases, J lost 8 bases, and 8 bases stayed unmatched. The CDR3 here is CAIAGGVVDEQFF. CDR3 DNA: TGTGCCATCGCGGGGGGAGTGGTGGATGAGCAGTTCTTC.

This sequence joins TRBV5-5 and TRBJ2-3; D perhaps matches TRBD1 (6 bases). The CDR3 extends over 11 amino acids. CDR1 is SGHKS, CDR2 YYEKEE, per germline (reference sequence). V dropped 1 base and J dropped 14 bases, with 11 bases sitting between them. The CDR3 region is CASSLPGVRYF. Written as DNA, the CDR3 is TGTGCCAGCAGCTTGCCAGGGGTTAGGTATTTT.

The chain carries TRBV12-5 and TRBJ1-5; a weak D match, TRBD1 (5 bases). The CDR3 extends over 14 amino acids. Per the germline V gene, CDR1 is LGHNT and CDR2 is FRNRAP. V lost 3 bases, J lost 5 bases, and 11 bases lay in between. In nucleotides, the CDR3 is TGTGCTAGTGGTTTAAGCGGGGGGTATCAGCCCCAGCATTTT. It is translated as CASGLSGGYQPQHF.

The V call is TRBV2, the J call TRBJ2-7; 14 bases align to TRBD2. CDR3 length equals 16 residues. V was pared by 6 bases and J by 2 bases, with 6 bases of the junction left unmatched. CDR1 SNHLY and CDR2 FYNNEI come from the germline V gene. CDR3 in DNA: TGTGCCAGCAGAGGACTAGCGGGGGGCGCCCCCTACGAGCAGTACTTC. This codes for CASRGLAGGAPYEQYF.

This chain uses TRBV28 with TRBJ2-7; TRBD1 might be the D (5 bases). Germline loops: CDR1 MDHEN, CDR2 SYDVKM. V was cut by 2 bases and J by 2 bases, with 7 bases left in between. The CDR3 is 13 amino acids. The CDR3 sequence: CASSLGRAYEQYF. The DNA of the CDR3 is TGTGCCAGCAGTTTAGGCAGGGCCTACGAGCAGTACTTC.

The V and J genes are TRBV9 and TRBJ2-7; TRBD2 is a possible D gene (5 bases). Deletions cut 3 bases from V and 0 bases from J, with 7 bases between. The CDR3 spans 13 residues. Germline-derived CDR1 and CDR2 are SGDLS and YYNGEE. The CDR3 is CASSARGSYEQYF. The CDR3 nucleotides are TGTGCCAGCAGCGCCCGGGGCTCCTACGAGCAGTACTTC.

The chain recombines TRBV19 with TRBJ1-5, with TRBD1 as a possible D gene (5 bases). CDR1 is LNHDA and CDR2 is SQIVND in the germline V gene (reference sequence). V was clipped by 5 bases and J by 3 bases, with 17 bases between them. The CDR3 covers 16 residues. CDR3 protein: CASSPPGVGVNQPQHF. The CDR3 DNA follows: TGTGCCAGTAGTCCCCCCGGAGTAGGGGTCAATCAGCCCCAGCATTTT.

The V call is TRBV7-8, the J call TRBJ2-1; 9 bases match TRBD2. The V and J ends lost 1 base and 6 bases, in that order; junction bases with no gene match: 4. The CDR3 extends over 15 amino acids. CDR1 is SGHVS and CDR2 is FQNEAQ in the germline V gene. The CDR3 nucleotides are TGTGCCAGCAGCTTAGGCGGGGGGGCCTCCAATGAGCAGTTCTTC. This translates into CASSLGGGASNEQFF.

A single count supports this clone. The chain has TRBV5-1 and TRBJ2-3; no definite D call. CDR1 and CDR2 from the germline V gene are SGHRS and YFSETQ. The CDR3 has 14 amino acids. Trimming stripped 1 base from V and 4 bases from J, with 10 bases between. The CDR3 DNA reads as TGCGCCAGCAGCTTGTCCAGGTCAGCAGATACGCAGTATTTT. Amino acid sequence: CASSLSRSADTQYF.

V usage is TRBV19 and J usage is TRBJ1-1; D is undetermined. Trimming removed 2 bases at V and 1 base at J, with 2 bases between. CDR3 length: 12 residues. Per germline, CDR1 LNHDA and CDR2 SQIVND (reference sequence). This chain's CDR3 is CASSIRNTEAFF. The CDR3 DNA is TGTGCCAGTAGTATACGGAACACTGAAGCTTTCTTT.

The chain links TRBV15 to TRBJ2-5; D might be TRBD2 (5 bases). The germline V gene encodes CDR1 LNHNV and CDR2 YYDKDF (reference sequence). V lost 3 bases to trimming and J lost 9 bases, with 17 bases between them. This CDR3 comprises 14 residues. CDR3 sequence reads: CATSSAGKSVAQYF. The DNA of the CDR3 is TGTGCCACCAGCAGCGCCGGGAAGTCCGTGGCCCAGTACTTC.

On this clone itself: The junction and the germline gene differ at one end; a read error may be behind it. The chain has TRBV7-3 and TRBJ2-5, with 16 bases aligning to TRBD2. The CDR3 contains 19 residues. Per the germline V gene, CDR1 is SGHTA and CDR2 is FQGTGA. CDR3 residues: CASRLTGTSGGVPLKTQYF. Here the CDR3 DNA reads TGTGCCAGCAGATTAACCGGGACTAGCGGGGGGGTACCATTGAAGACCCAGTACTTC.

This chain connects TRBV5-6 to TRBJ1-5, with 9 bases matching TRBD1. Germline-derived CDR1 and CDR2 are SGHDT and YYEEEE. This CDR3 region has 14 residues. V was clipped by 2 bases and J by 4 bases; unmatched bases: 1. The CDR3 is CASSFGQGNQPQHF. Here the CDR3 DNA reads TGTGCCAGCAGCTTCGGACAGGGGAATCAGCCCCAGCATTTT.

J is TRBJ2-1 and V is TRBV20-1, with D maybe TRBD2 (5 bases). V was pared by 5 bases and J by 8 bases, with 10 bases between. Looked up from germline, CDR1 is DFQATT and CDR2 is SNEGSKA (reference sequence). The CDR3 totals 11 residues. The CDR3 region is CSAVSSHEQFF. In DNA form, the CDR3 reads TGCAGTGCTGTATCTAGCCATGAGCAGTTCTTC.

DNA for the CDR3: TGTGCCAGCAGTTACTCCTCCGGGGACACTGACGAGCAGTACTTC. Amino acid sequence: CASSYSSGDTDEQYF. V and J are TRBV6-5 and TRBJ2-7; perhaps TRBD1 as D (6 bases). Trimming took 0 bases from V and 5 from J, leaving 14 bases between them. CDR3 length equals 15 residues. Germline assignment: CDR1 MNHEY and CDR2 SVGAGI.